What follows is one T cell receptor (beta chain) and its context. Its antigen is unknown. Trimming took off 4 bases at V and 2 bases at J, with 18 bases between the two ends. The CDR3 sequence is 17 residues long. The germline CDR1 and CDR2 sequences are SGHRS and YFSETQ. This record belongs to a study of OX40 agonist ivuxolimab in advanced cancers. General study results and limits: Clonal expansion by week 6 occurred in CD4+ and CD8+ blood T cells (at 0.1 to 3.0 mg/kg).

The repertoire was sequenced with immunoSEQ multiplex PCR; TCRdb's copy has only in-frame clones and lacks some. The sample lists some 30,000 clones, 89% occurring once. The sequencing here drew on CD4+ or CD8+ T cells sorted from blood, taken in a trial of the OX40 agonist ivuxolimab. This sequence originates from an adult with an advanced solid tumor such as melanoma, head and neck, liver or kidney cancer. The chain joins TRBV5-1 to TRBJ1-4; maybe TRBD1 (6 bases). DNA of the CDR3: TGCGCCAGCAGCCCGGGATACAGGGTCTCGACTAATGAAAAACTGTTTTTT. Residues: CASSPGYRVSTNEKLFF.